Below are 11 T cell receptor beta chains sequenced from a single sample in a study of T cells in Graves' hyperthyroidism and ophthalmopathy. The CDR3 regions of TCR beta were amplified from RNA transcripts. The HTBI set primed first-round TCR CDR3 RT-PCR. TCRdb reprocessed the multiplex PCR reads with MiXCR, giving one entry per CDR3 protein. The table has approximately 510,000 distinct CDR3 sequences, over 45% seen once. The specimen was peripheral blood or thyroid tissue (not recorded which). These receptors all come from an adult woman with Graves' disease, either hyperthyroidism or ophthalmopathy (not recorded which).

This clonotype was seen many times. The chain uses TRBV7-3 and TRBJ2-6; 10 bases line up with TRBD1. Germline V gives CDR1 SGHTA, CDR2 FQGTGA. With 4 bases clipped from V and 0 bases from J, the junction kept 12 bases outside the gene matches. The CDR3 spans 20 residues. CDR3 in amino acids: CASSSTGRDRGPSGANVLTF. CDR3 nucleotides: TGTGCCAGCAGCTCGACGGGCCGGGACAGGGGTCCCTCTGGGGCCAACGTCCTGACTTTC. Using reference TRBV7-3 and TRBJ2-6 for the parts outside the CDR3, the full variable domain is GAGVSQTPSNKVTEKGKYVELRCDPISGHTALYWYRQSLGQGPEFLIYFQGTGAADDSGLPNDRFFAVRPEGSVSTLKIQRTERGDSAVYLCASSSTGRDRGPSGANVLTFGAGSRLTVL.

In its sample, this clonotype was seen many times. The rearrangement uses TRBV6-1 and TRBJ1-5; 7 bases agree with TRBD1. J gave up 2 bases and V 3 bases, and 4 bases lay outside the gene matches. The germline gives CDR1 MNHNS, CDR2 SASEGT. CDR3 length: 15 amino acids. The CDR3 nucleotides are TGTGCCAGCAGTGACCAGACAGGGCGCAATCAGCCCCAGCATTTT. Protein product: CASSDQTGRNQPQHF.

The sample holds many counts of this clonotype. The chain is built from TRBV15 and TRBJ1-6, with D possibly matching TRBD1 (5 bases). Germline-derived CDR1 and CDR2 are LNHNV and YYDKDF (reference sequence). V was pared by 1 base and J by 8 bases, with 12 bases between. The CDR3 is 15 amino acids. This chain's CDR3 is CATSRARVIDSPLHF. The CDR3 DNA follows: TGTGCCACCAGCAGAGCCAGGGTAATTGATTCACCCCTCCACTTT. The full variable domain, its missing parts supplied by reference TRBV15 and TRBJ1-6, is DAMVIQNPRYQVTQFGKPVTLSCSQTLNHNVMYWYQQKSSQAPKLLFHYYDKDFNNEADTPDNFQSRRPNTSFCFLDIRSPGLGDTAMYLCATSRARVIDSPLHFGNGTRLTVT.

This clonotype was counted between two and nine times. This chain uses TRBV7-2 with TRBJ2-5; TRBD1 agrees at 10 bases. Germline CDR1 reads SGHTA; CDR2 reads FQGNSA. Trimming cost V 5 bases and J 3 bases; bases outside gene matches: 3. CDR3 length equals 14 residues. CDR3: CASSTDRGKETQYF. In DNA form, the CDR3 reads TGTGCCAGCAGCACGGACAGGGGGAAAGAGACCCAGTACTTC.

This clonotype was detected only once. The chain is built from TRBV6-6 and TRBJ1-4; D is possibly TRBD1 (6 bases). Per the germline V gene, CDR1 is MNHNY and CDR2 is SVGAGI (reference sequence). Trimming shortened V by 5 bases and J by 7 bases, and 11 bases separated the two germline ends. CDR3 length equals 13 residues. This CDR3 reads CASSATGSEKLFF. CDR3 in DNA: TGTGCCAGCAGTGCTACAGGGAGTGAAAAACTGTTTTTT.

V usage is TRBV15 and J usage is TRBJ2-5; the D gene is possibly TRBD1 (6 bases). The CDR3 covers 15 residues. CDR1 is LNHNV, CDR2 YYDKDF, per germline (reference sequence). V was pared by 5 bases and J by 9 bases, with 22 bases between. CDR3 region: CATSSDPGANQPQYF. For the CDR3, the DNA is TGTGCCACCAGCTCAGACCCAGGGGCCAATCAGCCCCAGTACTTC.

This clonotype appeared a single time. This chain joins TRBV20-1 and TRBJ2-5; 8 bases are a match to TRBD1. The V segment lost 5 bases and the J segment 5 bases; nucleotides outside the gene matches: 16. Germline CDR1 is DFQATT and CDR2 is SNEGSKA (reference sequence). The CDR3 is made up of 16 amino acids. For the CDR3, the DNA is TGCAGTGCTGGAGTCCGGTCCCGGCAGGGGGCCGAGACCCAGTACTTC. This codes for CSAGVRSRQGAETQYF.

This clonotype was counted many times. The CDR3 nucleotides read TGCAGCGTTGATGAAGGGGCTAGCGGGAGTGGCGAGCAGTACTTC. Amino acid sequence: CSVDEGASGSGEQYF. The chain is built from TRBV29-1 and TRBJ2-7, with TRBD2 matching over 10 bases. V dropped 3 bases and J dropped 6; count of bases not matched to a gene: 11. This CDR3 has 15 amino acids. Germline lookup yields CDR1 SQVTM and CDR2 ANQGSEA.

In its sample, this clonotype was seen many times. The chain is built from TRBV7-9 and TRBJ1-1, with a possible D match to TRBD1 (5 bases). The V end was cut by 3 bases, the J end by 5 bases, with 19 bases between. CDR1 and CDR2 from the germline V gene are SEHNR and FQNEAQ (reference sequence). The CDR3 consists of 16 residues. Here the CDR3 reads CASSFLSTGGGTEAFF. The DNA for the CDR3 is TGTGCCAGCAGCTTCCTCTCTACAGGCGGAGGGACTGAAGCTTTCTTT.

The chain combines TRBV25-1 with TRBJ1-6, with 8 bases lining up with TRBD1. Germline CDR1 reads MGHDK; CDR2 reads SYGVNS. The V segment lost 0 bases and the J segment 5 bases; nucleotides outside the gene matches: 12. This CDR3 region has 19 residues. The CDR3 loop is CASSEYGPIRGLDNSPLHF. DNA for the CDR3: TGTGCCAGCAGTGAATATGGGCCTATCAGGGGGCTGGATAATTCACCCCTCCACTTT. Combining the CDR3 with reference TRBV25-1 and TRBJ1-6 gives the whole variable domain EADIYQTPRYLVIGTGKKITLECSQTMGHDKMYWYQQDPGMELHLIHYSYGVNSTEKGDLSSESTVSRIRTEHFPLTLESARPSHTSQYLCASSEYGPIRGLDNSPLHFGNGTRLTVT.

This clonotype was counted ten times or more. V and J are TRBV29-1 and TRBJ2-7; 8 positions agree with TRBD2. V shed 6 bases and J 4 bases; nucleotides not matched to a gene: 11. Germline V gene sequence: CDR1 SQVTM, CDR2 ANQGSEA. The CDR3 contains 14 residues. The DNA for the CDR3 is TGCAGCGTCGAACTAGCGGAGGAGGGTTACGAGCAGTACTTC. It codes for CSVELAEEGYEQYF.